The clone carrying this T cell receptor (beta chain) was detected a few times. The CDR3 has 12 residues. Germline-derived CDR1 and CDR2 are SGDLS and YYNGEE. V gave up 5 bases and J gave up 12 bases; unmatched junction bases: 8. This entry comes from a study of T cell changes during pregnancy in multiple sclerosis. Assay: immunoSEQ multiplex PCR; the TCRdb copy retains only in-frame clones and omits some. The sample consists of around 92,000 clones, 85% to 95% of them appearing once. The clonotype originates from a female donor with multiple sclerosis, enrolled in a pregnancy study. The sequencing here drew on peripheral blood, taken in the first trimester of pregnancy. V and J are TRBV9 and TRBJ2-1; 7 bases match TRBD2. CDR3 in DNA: TGTGCCAGCAGTAAGCGGGGACCCATGCAGTTCTTC. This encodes CASSKRGPMQFF.